This T cell receptor (beta chain) is from a study of blood T cell repertoires in COVID-19. Study details: Collection of acute and convalescent COVID-19 samples took place in the United States, Italy and Spain. Sample material is recorded as cDNA or gDNA derived from T cells, B-cell-depleted T cells, or PBMCs.

This CDR3 is 11 amino acids long. The V end was cut by 0 bases, the J end by 7 bases, with 3 bases between. CDR1 is SGHVS and CDR2 is FQNEAQ in the germline V gene. This clone was picked up one time. Per the original methods: It was from reference gene primer amplification that nucleated cell counts were estimated. Generated by immunoSEQ multiplex PCR, the TCRdb table keeps only in-frame clones and is missing some. V, J and clone size were drawn from that table, and D and trimming were deduced from the DNA. The sample lists around 700,000 clones, 80% to 90% occurring once. This clonotype originated in a woman under 30 with acute or convalescent COVID-19. This rearrangement joins TRBV7-8 to TRBJ1-2; D gene ambiguous. Sequencing input: peripheral blood. The CDR3 coding sequence is TGTGCCAGCAGCTTAGCCGGTGGCTACACCTTC. It specifies CASSLAGGYTF. Together with reference TRBV7-8 and TRBJ1-2, the CDR3 gives the full variable domain: GAGVSQSPRYKVAKRGQDVALRCDPISGHVSLFWYQQALGQGPEFLTYFQNEAQLDKSGLPSDRFFAERPEGSVSTLKIQRTQQEDSAVYLCASSLAGGYTFGSGTRLTVV.